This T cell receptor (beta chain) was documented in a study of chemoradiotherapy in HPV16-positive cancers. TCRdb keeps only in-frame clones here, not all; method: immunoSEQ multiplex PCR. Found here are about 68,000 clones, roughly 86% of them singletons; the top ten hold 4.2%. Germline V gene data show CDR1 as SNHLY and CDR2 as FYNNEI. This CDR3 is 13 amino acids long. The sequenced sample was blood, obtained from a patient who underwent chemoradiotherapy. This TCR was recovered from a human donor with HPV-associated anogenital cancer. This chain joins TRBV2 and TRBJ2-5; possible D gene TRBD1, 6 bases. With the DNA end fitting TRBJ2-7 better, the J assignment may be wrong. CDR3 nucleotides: TGTGCCAGCAGTATAGGACAGCCCTACGAGCAGTACTTC. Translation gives CASSIGQPYEQYF.